A selection of T cell receptor beta chains follows, all from one sample in a study of blood T cell repertoires in COVID-19. Produced via immunoSEQ multiplex PCR; TCRdb's table is partial and in-frame only. The sample carries about 180,000 clones, more than 75% recorded once. Sequencing was done on a sample of PBMCs or T cells enriched from blood (not recorded which). The receptors shown here come from a woman aged 30 to 39 who had recovered from COVID-19. Both conserved end residues are part of each CDR3. A D gene is named only where the DNA matches it firmly. Not all rows give a size; the values are once, few, many and, for expanded clones, a class.

J: TRBJ2-1
size: -
V: TRBV12-5
D: -
CDR3: CASGLAPGQVLAGQYSYNEQFF
DNA: TGTGCTAGTGGTTTGGCTCCGGGACAGGTTCTAGCGGGACAATACTCCTACAATGAGCAGTTCTTC

J: TRBJ2-3
size: -
V: TRBV6-1
D: -
CDR3: CASSEVKGSRTDTQYF
DNA: TGTGCCAGCAGTGAAGTGAAAGGGAGTAGGACAGATACGCAGTATTTT

J: TRBJ1-2
size: -
V: TRBV18
D: TRBD1
CDR3: CASSSQGQGILGYGYTF
DNA: TGTGCCAGCTCATCCCAGGGACAGGGGATACTCGGGTATGGCTACACCTTC

J: TRBJ2-2
size: -
V: TRBV19
D: -
CDR3: CATGERRVTGELFF
DNA: TGTGCCACTGGGGAGAGGAGGGTCACCGGGGAGCTGTTTTTT

J: TRBJ2-1
size: -
V: TRBV14
D: -
CDR3: CASSQPGLEQFF
DNA: TGTGCCAGCAGCCAACCGGGACTGGAGCAGTTCTTC

J: TRBJ1-1
size: -
V: TRBV24-1
D: -
CDR3: CATSDPKSGNTEAFF
DNA: TGTGCCACCAGTGATCCGAAATCGGGGAACACTGAAGCTTTCTTT

J: TRBJ2-5
size: -
V: TRBV5-8
D: TRBD2
CDR3: CASSLMASGILTQYF
DNA: TGTGCCAGCAGCTTAATGGCTAGCGGGATTTTAACCCAGTACTTC

J: TRBJ2-5
size: -
V: TRBV28
D: TRBD1
CDR3: CASSFSIRGLETQYF
DNA: TGTGCCAGCAGTTTTTCCATTAGGGGGCTTGAGACCCAGTACTTC

J: TRBJ1-2
size: -
V: TRBV28
D: TRBD1
CDR3: CASSGDWGQGLGGYTF
DNA: TGTGCCAGCAGCGGTGACTGGGGACAGGGGCTTGGTGGCTACACCTTC

J: TRBJ1-4
size: -
V: TRBV18
D: -
CDR3: CASSPIGRRSNNEKLFF
DNA: TGTGCCAGCTCACCAATTGGCCGGCGGTCCAATAATGAAAAACTGTTTTTT

J: TRBJ1-1
size: once
V: TRBV19
D: -
CDR3: CASSSRTAFGDAEAFF
DNA: TGTGCCAGTAGTAGCAGGACAGCCTTCGGCGACGCTGAAGCTTTCTTT

J: TRBJ2-1
size: -
V: TRBV3-1/TRBV3-2
D: TRBD2
CDR3: CASSQVGLAGNEQFF
DNA: TGTGCCAGCAGCCAAGTGGGACTAGCGGGAAATGAGCAGTTCTTC

J: TRBJ1-5
size: -
V: TRBV19
D: -
CDR3: CASSISQEPQHF
DNA: TGTGCCAGTAGTATAAGCCAAGAGCCCCAGCATTTT

J: TRBJ2-5
size: -
V: TRBV3-1/TRBV3-2
D: -
CDR3: CASSQSRVGETQYF
DNA: TGTGCCAGCAGCCAATCCAGGGTTGGAGAGACCCAGTACTTC

J: TRBJ1-3
size: once
V: TRBV12-3/TRBV12-4
D: -
CDR3: CASTPLEGNTIYF
DNA: TGTGCCAGCACTCCTCTAGAGGGAAACACCATATATTTT

J: TRBJ2-7
size: -
V: TRBV29-1
D: -
CDR3: CSVGDTPGEQYF
DNA: TGCAGCGTCGGGGATACTCCCGGCGAGCAGTACTTC

J: TRBJ1-1
size: -
V: TRBV18
D: TRBD1
CDR3: CASSPNRGTEAFF
DNA: TGTGCCAGCTCACCGAACAGGGGAACTGAAGCTTTCTTT

J: TRBJ1-1
size: -
V: TRBV3-1/TRBV3-2
D: -
CDR3: CASSQRLREGEAFF
DNA: TGTGCCAGCAGCCAACGCTTGAGGGAAGGTGAAGCTTTCTTT

J: TRBJ1-2
size: once
V: TRBV3-1/TRBV3-2
D: -
CDR3: CASSQERSRANYGYTF
DNA: TGTGCCAGCAGCCAAGAAAGAAGCCGAGCTAACTATGGCTACACCTTC

J: TRBJ1-6
size: -
V: TRBV3-1/TRBV3-2
D: -
CDR3: CASSQEYGDYYNSPLHF
DNA: TGTGCCAGCAGCCAAGAGTATGGAGACTATTATAATTCACCCCTCCACTTT